This TCR beta chain was identified during a study of identical twins. One entry per CDR3 protein, called by TCRdb with MiXCR from the 5' RACE reads. The sample has 550,000 to 700,000 distinct CDR3 sequences; 21% are singletons. To note about this clonotype: The antigen remains unidentified.

General study results and limits: For out-of-frame beta sequences, excess twin sharing was weaker.

The germline V gene has CDR1 KGHSH and CDR2 LQKENI. This CDR3 contains 17 residues. The ends lost 0 bases at V and 5 bases at J; junction bases unmatched: 9. The same data also contributed to another study, on T cells expressing NK-cell markers.

Material: PBMCs. The receptor comes from a woman aged 18-30 years in good health. This chain uses TRBV18 with TRBJ1-5, with 8 bases identical to TRBD1. CDR3 in DNA: TGTGCCAGCTCACCACCGGGCCACCGGGACAGGTATCAGCCCCAGCATTTT. It specifies CASSPPGHRDRYQPQHF.